This T cell receptor beta chain was recorded in a study of cytomegalovirus exposure and HLA in healthy donors. The study ran its PCR with 60 Vbeta and 13 Jbeta primers. TCRdb's table, derived via immunoSEQ multiplex PCR, lists solely in-frame clones and lacks some. There are approximately 110,000 clones in the sample; less than 80% occur only once, and roughly 2% lies in the top ten. The J segment lost 0 bases and the V segment lost 4 bases, leaving 5 bases of the junction unmatched. The CDR3 consists of 17 residues. CDR1 is KGHSH and CDR2 is LQKENI in the germline V gene. The source material was PBMCs. This receptor was identified in a man in his fifties or sixties in good health and CMV-seronegative. J is TRBJ2-2 and V is TRBV18, with TRBD2 matching 10 bases. As DNA, the CDR3 is TGTGCCAGCTCACTCCTAGCGGGGGACACGAACACCGGGGAGCTGTTTTTT. This gives the protein CASSLLAGDTNTGELFF.